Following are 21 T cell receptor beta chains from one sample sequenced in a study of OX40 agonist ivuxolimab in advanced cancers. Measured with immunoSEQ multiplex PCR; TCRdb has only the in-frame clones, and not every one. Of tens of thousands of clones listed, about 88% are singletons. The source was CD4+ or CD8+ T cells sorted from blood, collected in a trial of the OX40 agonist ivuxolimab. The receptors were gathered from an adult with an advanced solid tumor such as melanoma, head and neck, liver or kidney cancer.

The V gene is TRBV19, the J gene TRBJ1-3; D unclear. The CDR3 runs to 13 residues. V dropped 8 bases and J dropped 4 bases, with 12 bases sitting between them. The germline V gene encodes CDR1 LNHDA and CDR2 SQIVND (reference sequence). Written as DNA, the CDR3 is TGTGCCAGTGAGTCTGGCCCCGGAAACACCATATATTTT. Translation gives CASESGPGNTIYF.

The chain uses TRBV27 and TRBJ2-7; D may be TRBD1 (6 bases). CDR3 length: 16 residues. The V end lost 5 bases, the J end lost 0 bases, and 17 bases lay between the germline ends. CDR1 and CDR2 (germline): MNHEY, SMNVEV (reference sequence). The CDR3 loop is CASSDYQGTPSYEQYF. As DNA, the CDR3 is TGTGCCAGCAGTGACTACCAGGGGACACCCTCCTACGAGCAGTACTTC.

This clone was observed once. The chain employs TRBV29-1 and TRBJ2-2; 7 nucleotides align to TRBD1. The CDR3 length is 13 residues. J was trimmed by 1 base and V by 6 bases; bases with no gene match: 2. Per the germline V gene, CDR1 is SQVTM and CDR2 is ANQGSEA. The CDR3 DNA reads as TGCAGCGTACGGACAGGGAACACCGGGGAGCTGTTTTTT. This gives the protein CSVRTGNTGELFF.

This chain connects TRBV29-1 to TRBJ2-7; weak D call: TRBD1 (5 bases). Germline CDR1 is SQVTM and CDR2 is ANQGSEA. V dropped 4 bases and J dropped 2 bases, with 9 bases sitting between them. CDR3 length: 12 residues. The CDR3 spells CSVVAGPYEQYF. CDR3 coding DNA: TGCAGCGTTGTAGCAGGGCCCTACGAGCAGTACTTC.

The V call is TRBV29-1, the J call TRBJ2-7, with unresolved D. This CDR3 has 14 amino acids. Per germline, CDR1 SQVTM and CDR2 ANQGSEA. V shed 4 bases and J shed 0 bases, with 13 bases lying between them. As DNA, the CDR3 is TGCAGCGTTGTACCACAGTCAAGCTCCTACGAGCAGTACTTC. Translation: CSVVPQSSSYEQYF.

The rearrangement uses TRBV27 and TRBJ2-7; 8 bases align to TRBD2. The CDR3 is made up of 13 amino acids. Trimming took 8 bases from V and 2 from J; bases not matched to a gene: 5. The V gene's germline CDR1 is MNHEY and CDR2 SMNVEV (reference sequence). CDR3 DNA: TGTGCCAGCGGGATAGCGGGAACCTACGAGCAGTACTTC. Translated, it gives CASGIAGTYEQYF.

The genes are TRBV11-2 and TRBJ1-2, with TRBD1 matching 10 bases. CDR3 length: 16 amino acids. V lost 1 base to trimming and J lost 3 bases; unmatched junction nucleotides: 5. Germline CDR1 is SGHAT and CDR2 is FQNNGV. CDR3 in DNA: TGTGCCAGCAGCTTAGGGGGACAGGGGAGATACTATGGCTACACCTTC. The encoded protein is CASSLGGQGRYYGYTF. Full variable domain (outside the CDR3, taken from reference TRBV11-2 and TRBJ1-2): EAGVAQSPRYKIIEKRQSVAFWCNPISGHATLYWYQQILGQGPKLLIQFQNNGVVDDSQLPKDRFSAERLKGVDSTLKIQPAKLEDSAVYLCASSLGGQGRYYGYTFGSGTRLTVV.

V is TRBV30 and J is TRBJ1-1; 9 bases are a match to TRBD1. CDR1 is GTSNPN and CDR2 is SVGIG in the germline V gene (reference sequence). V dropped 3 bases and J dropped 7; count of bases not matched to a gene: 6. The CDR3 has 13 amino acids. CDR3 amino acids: CAWSYGQGLEAFF. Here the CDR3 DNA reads TGTGCCTGGAGCTACGGACAGGGGCTTGAAGCTTTCTTT.

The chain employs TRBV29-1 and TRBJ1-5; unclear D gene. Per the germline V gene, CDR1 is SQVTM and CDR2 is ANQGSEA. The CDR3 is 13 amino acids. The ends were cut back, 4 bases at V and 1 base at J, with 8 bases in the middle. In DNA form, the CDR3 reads TGCAGCGTTGCACACGAAAGCAATCAGCCCCAGCATTTT. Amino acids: CSVAHESNQPQHF. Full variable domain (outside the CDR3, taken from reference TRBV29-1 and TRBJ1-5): SAVISQKPSRDICQRGTSLTIQCQVDSQVTMMFWYRQQPGQSLTLIATANQGSEATYESGFVIDKFPISRPNLTFSTLTVSNMSPEDSSIYLCSVAHESNQPQHFGDGTRLSIL.

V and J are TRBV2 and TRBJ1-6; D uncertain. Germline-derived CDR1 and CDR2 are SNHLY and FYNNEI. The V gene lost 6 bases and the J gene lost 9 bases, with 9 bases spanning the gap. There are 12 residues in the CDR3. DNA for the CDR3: TGTGCCAGCAGACCCGACACTTCACCCCTCCACTTT. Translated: CASRPDTSPLHF.

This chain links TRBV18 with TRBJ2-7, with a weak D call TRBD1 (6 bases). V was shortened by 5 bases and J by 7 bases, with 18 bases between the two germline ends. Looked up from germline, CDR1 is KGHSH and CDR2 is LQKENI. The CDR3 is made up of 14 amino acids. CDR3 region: CASSSQGPLREQYF. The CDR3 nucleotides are TGTGCCAGCTCATCACAGGGACCCCTCAGGGAGCAGTACTTC.

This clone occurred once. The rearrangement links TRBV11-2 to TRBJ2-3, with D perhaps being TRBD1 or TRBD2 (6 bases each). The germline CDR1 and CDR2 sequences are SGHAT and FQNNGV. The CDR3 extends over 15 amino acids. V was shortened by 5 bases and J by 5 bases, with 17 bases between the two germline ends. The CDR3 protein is CASSLRGERRDTQYF. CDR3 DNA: TGTGCCAGCAGCCTAAGGGGGGAGAGAAGAGATACGCAGTATTTT.

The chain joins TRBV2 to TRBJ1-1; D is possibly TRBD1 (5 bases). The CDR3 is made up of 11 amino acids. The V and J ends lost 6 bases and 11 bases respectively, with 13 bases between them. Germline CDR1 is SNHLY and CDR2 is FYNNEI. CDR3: CASRARGEAFF. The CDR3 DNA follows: TGTGCCAGCAGGGCGAGGGGAGAGGCTTTCTTT.

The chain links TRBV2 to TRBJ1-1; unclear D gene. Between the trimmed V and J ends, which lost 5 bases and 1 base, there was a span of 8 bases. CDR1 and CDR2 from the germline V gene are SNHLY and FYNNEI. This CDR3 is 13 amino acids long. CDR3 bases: TGTGCCAGCAGTCTACAGAGGAACACTGAAGCTTTCTTT. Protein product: CASSLQRNTEAFF. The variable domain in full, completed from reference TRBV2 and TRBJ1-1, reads EPEVTQTPSHQVTQMGQEVILRCVPISNHLYFYWYRQILGQKVEFLVSFYNNEISEKSEIFDDQFSVERPDGSNFTLKIRSTKLEDSAMYFCASSLQRNTEAFFGQGTRLTVV.

The CDR3: CASSPHGILDTGELFF. CDR3 DNA sequence: TGTGCCAGCAGCCCTCACGGTATACTCGACACCGGGGAGCTGTTTTTT. V usage is TRBV7-8 and J usage is TRBJ2-2, with D uncertain. Trimming stripped 5 bases from V and 3 bases from J, with 16 bases between. This CDR3 has 16 amino acids. Germline-derived CDR1 and CDR2 are SGHVS and FQNEAQ.

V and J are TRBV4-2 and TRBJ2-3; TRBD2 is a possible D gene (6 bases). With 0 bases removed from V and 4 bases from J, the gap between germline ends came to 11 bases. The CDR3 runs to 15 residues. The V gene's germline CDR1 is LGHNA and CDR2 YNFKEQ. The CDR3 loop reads CASSQEGPGADTQYF. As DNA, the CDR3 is TGTGCCAGCAGCCAAGAGGGGCCGGGAGCAGATACGCAGTATTTT.

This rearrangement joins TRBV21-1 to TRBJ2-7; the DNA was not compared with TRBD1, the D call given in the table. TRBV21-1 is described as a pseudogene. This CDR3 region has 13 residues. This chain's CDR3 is CATEYRGFYEQYF. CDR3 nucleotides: TGTGCCACCGAGTACAGGGGTTTCTACGAGCAGTACTTC.

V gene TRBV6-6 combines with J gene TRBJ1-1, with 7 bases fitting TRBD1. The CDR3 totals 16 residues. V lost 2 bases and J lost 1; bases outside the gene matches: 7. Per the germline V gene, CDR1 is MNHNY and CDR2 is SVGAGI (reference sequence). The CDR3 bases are TGTGCCAGCAGTTACATAGGGGGCGGAGGGAACACTGAAGCTTTCTTT. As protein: CASSYIGGGGNTEAFF.

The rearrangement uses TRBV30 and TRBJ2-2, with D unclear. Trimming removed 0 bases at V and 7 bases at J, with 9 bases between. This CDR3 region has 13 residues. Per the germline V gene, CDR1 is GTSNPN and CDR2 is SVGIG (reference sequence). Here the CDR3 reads CAWSVPPLGELFF. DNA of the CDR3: TGTGCCTGGAGTGTACCCCCTCTCGGGGAGCTGTTTTTT.

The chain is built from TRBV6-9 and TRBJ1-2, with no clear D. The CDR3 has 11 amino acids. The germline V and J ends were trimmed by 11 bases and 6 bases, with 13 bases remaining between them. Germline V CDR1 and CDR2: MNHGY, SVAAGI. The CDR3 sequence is CAPHCWHGYTF. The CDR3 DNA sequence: TGTGCCCCCCATTGTTGGCATGGCTACACCTTC.

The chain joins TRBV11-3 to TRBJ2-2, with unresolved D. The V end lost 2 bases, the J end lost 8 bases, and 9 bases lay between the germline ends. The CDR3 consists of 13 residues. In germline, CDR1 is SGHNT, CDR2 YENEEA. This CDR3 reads CASSLSPVGELFF. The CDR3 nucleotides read TGTGCCAGCAGCTTAAGTCCCGTGGGGGAGCTGTTTTTT.